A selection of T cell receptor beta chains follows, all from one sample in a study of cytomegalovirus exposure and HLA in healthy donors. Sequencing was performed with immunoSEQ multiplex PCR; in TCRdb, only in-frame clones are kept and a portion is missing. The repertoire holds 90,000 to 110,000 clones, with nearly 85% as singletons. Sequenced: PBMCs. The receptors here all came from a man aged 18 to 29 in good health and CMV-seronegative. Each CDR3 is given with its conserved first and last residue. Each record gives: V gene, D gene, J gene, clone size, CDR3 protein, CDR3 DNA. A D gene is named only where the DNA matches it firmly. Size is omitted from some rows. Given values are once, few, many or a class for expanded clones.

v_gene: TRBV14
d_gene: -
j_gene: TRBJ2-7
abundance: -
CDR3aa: CASSQETGPAQYF
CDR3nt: TGTGCCAGCAGCCAGGAGACGGGTCCGGCGCAGTACTTC

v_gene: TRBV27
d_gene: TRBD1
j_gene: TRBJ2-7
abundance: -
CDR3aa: CASSSGTHRGWDPQQYF
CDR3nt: TGTGCCAGCAGTTCAGGGACCCACAGGGGTTGGGACCCTCAGCAGTACTTC

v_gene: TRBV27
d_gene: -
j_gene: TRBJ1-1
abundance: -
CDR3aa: CASSLSGESTEAFF
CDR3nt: TGTGCCAGCAGTTTAAGTGGTGAGAGCACTGAAGCTTTCTTT

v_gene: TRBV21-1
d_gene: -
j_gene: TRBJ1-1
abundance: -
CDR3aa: CASSSHRSLPNTEAFF
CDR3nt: TGTGCCAGCAGCAGCCACAGATCCCTACCGAACACTGAAGCTTTCTTT

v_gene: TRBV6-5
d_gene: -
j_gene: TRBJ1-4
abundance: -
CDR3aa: CASSYRLGSNEKLFF
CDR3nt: TGTGCCAGCAGTTACCGTTTGGGCTCTAATGAAAAACTGTTTTTT

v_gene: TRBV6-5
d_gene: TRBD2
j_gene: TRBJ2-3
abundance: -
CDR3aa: CASSYKLAEDTDTQYF
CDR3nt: TGTGCCAGCAGTTACAAGCTAGCGGAGGACACAGATACGCAGTATTTT

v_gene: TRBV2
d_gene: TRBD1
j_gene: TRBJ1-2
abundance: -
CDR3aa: CASSEVGQLPNYGYTF
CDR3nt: TGTGCCAGCAGTGAAGTGGGACAGCTACCGAACTATGGCTACACCTTC

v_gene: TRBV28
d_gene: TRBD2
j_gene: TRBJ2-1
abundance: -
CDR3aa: CASSLTSGRSYNEQFF
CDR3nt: TGTGCCAGCAGTTTGACTAGCGGGAGGTCCTACAATGAGCAGTTCTTC

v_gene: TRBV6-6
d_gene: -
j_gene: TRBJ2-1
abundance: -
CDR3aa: CATNSGDNEQFF
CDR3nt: TGTGCCACCAACTCAGGGGACAATGAGCAGTTCTTC

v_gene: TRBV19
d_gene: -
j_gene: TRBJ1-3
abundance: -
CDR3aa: CASIRDGGNTIYF
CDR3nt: TGTGCCAGTATTCGGGATGGGGGAAACACCATATATTTT

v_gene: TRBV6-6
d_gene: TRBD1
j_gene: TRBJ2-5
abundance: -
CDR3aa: CAAGDREETQYF
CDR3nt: TGTGCCGCAGGGGACAGGGAAGAGACCCAGTACTTC

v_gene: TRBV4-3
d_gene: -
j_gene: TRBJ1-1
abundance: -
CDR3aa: CASSLQGGGNTEAFF
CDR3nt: TGCGCCAGCAGCCTCCAAGGCGGGGGGAACACTGAAGCTTTCTTT

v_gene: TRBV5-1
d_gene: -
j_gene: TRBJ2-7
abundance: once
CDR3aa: CASFGGREQYF
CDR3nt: TGCGCCAGCTTTGGAGGGCGCGAGCAGTACTTC

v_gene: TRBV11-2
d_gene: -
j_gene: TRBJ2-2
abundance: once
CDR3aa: CASSPQTVNTGELFF
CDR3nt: TGTGCCAGCAGCCCCCAGACAGTCAACACCGGGGAGCTGTTTTTT

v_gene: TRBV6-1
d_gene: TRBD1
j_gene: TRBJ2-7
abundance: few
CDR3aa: CATYRGTSYEQYF
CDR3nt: TGTGCCACCTACAGGGGTACCTCCTACGAGCAGTACTTC

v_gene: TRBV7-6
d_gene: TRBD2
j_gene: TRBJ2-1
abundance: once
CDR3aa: CASSLQGSGGYNEQFF
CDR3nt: TGTGCCAGCAGCTTGCAGGGATCGGGAGGTTACAATGAGCAGTTCTTC

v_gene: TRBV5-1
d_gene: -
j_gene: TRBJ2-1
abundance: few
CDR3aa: CASSPLGNSYNEQFF
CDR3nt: TGCGCCAGCAGCCCGCTAGGCAACTCCTACAATGAGCAGTTCTTC

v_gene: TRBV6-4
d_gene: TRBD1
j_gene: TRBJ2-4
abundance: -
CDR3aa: CASSAQGERDIQYF
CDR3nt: TGTGCCAGCAGTGCACAGGGGGAACGGGACATTCAGTACTTC

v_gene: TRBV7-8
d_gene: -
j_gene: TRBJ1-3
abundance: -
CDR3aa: CASSFYREGAGNTIYF
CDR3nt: TGTGCCAGCAGCTTCTATAGGGAGGGGGCTGGAAACACCATATATTTT

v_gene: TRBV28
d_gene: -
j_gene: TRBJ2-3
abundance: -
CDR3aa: CASSRVGGGDTDTQYF
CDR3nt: TGTGCCAGCAGTCGTGTGGGAGGGGGAGACACAGATACGCAGTATTTT

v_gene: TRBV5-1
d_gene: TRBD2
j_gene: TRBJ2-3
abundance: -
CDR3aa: CASSSSGSRTDTQYF
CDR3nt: TGCGCCAGCAGCTCTAGCGGGAGTAGGACAGATACGCAGTATTTT

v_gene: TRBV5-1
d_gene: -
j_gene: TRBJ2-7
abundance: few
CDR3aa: CASSLALSRQYEQYF
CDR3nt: TGCGCCAGCAGCTTGGCCTTGAGCAGACAGTACGAGCAGTACTTC

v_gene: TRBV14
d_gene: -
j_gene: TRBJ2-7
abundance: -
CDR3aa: CASSQQPASVYEQYF
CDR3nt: TGTGCCAGCAGCCAACAGCCCGCTAGCGTCTACGAGCAGTACTTC

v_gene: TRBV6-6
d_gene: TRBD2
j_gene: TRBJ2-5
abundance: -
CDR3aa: CASSYSWREQYF
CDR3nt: TGTGCCAGCAGTTACTCCTGGCGGGAGCAGTACTTC

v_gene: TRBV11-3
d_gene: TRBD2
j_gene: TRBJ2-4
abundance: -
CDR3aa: CASSLDRTSKNIQYF
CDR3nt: TGTGCCAGCAGCTTAGATCGGACTAGCAAAAACATTCAGTACTTC

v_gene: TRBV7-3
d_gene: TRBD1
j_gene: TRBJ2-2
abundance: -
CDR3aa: CASSSQGAGSSTGELFF
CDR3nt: TGTGCCAGCAGCTCCCAGGGGGCGGGCTCCAGCACCGGGGAGCTGTTTTTT

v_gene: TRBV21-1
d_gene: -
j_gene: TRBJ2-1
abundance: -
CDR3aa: CASSKLAGITYNEQFF
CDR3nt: TGTGCCAGCAGCAAACTAGCGGGTATAACCTACAATGAGCAGTTCTTC

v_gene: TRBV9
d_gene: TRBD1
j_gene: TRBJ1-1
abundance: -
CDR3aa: CASSLGQPGGAEAFF
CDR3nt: TGTGCCAGCAGCCTGGGACAGCCCGGGGGAGCTGAAGCTTTCTTT

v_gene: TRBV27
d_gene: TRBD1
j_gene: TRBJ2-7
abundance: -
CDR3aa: CASSPTGSSYEQYF
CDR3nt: TGTGCCAGCAGTCCGACAGGGTCCTCCTACGAGCAGTACTTC

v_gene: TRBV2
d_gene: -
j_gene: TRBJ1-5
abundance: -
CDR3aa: CASSEARGINSNQPQHF
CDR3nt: TGTGCCAGCAGTGAAGCGCGAGGGATAAATAGCAATCAGCCCCAGCATTTT

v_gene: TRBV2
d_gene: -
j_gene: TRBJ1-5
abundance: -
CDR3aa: CASSNDRPVRQPQHF
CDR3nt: TGTGCCAGCAGTAACGACAGGCCGGTTCGGCAGCCCCAGCATTTT

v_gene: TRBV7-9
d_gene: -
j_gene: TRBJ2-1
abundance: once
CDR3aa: CASSLGVSVNEQFF
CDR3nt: TGTGCCAGCAGCTTAGGTGTCTCGGTGAATGAGCAGTTCTTC

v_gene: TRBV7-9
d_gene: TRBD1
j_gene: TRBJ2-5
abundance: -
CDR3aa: CASRRTGSEETQYF
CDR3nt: TGTGCCAGCAGGAGGACAGGGTCCGAAGAGACCCAGTACTTC

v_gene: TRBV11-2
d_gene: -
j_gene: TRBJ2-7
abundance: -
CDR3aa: CASKGGNSYEQYF
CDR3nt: TGTGCCAGCAAGGGGGGGAACTCCTACGAGCAGTACTTC

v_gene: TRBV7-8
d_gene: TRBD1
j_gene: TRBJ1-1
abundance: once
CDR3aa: CASSLVGRTTGNGEAFF
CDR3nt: TGTGCCAGCAGCTTAGTGGGGAGGACGACAGGGAACGGTGAAGCTTTCTTT

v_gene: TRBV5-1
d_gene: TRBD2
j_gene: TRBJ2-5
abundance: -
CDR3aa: CASSSGLAGDYQETQYF
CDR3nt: TGCGCCAGCAGCTCGGGACTAGCGGGAGACTATCAAGAGACCCAGTACTTC

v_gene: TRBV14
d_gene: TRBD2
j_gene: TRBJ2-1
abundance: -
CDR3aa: CASSYFGGDEQFF
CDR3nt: TGTGCCAGCAGCTACTTCGGGGGGGATGAGCAGTTCTTC